What follows are 15 T cell receptor beta chains derived from one specimen sequenced in a study of shared clonotypes between healthy human individuals. Sequencing used immunoSEQ multiplex PCR; TCRdb keeps in-frame clones, though not all of them. The sample holds approximately 640,000 clones; 90% are singletons and the top ten take 34%. Input material: memory CD8+ T cells from PBMCs. Subset described: CD45RO+ cells pooled with CCR7-negative TemRA cells. The receptor source for this set is a man aged 18 to 29 in good health. Some clones in this sample may be carry-over from other donors' samples.

This sequence joins TRBV10-3 and TRBJ2-1, with 9 bases aligning to TRBD1. The CDR3 runs to 15 residues. Germline CDR1 ENHRY, CDR2 SYGVKD. Losses at the gene ends were 2 bases for V and 4 bases for J; bases not matched to a gene: 3. CDR3 region: CAISERDREYNEQFF. CDR3 nucleotides: TGTGCCATCAGTGAGAGGGACAGGGAATACAATGAGCAGTTCTTC.

The V call is TRBV27, the J call TRBJ2-5; D is undetermined. The CDR3 loop spans 13 amino acids. The germline V and J ends were trimmed by 3 bases and 5 bases, with 10 bases remaining between them. Looked up from germline, CDR1 is MNHEY and CDR2 is SMNVEV (reference sequence). The CDR3: CASSLAGWETQYF. As DNA, the CDR3 is TGTGCCAGCAGTTTGGCTGGGTGGGAGACCCAGTACTTC.

CDR3 sequence: CASSLGPLRTGGGNTIYF. DNA of the CDR3: TGCGCCAGCAGCTTGGGTCCCCTACGAACAGGGGGTGGAAACACCATATATTTT. This rearrangement joins TRBV5-1 to TRBJ1-3, with 8 bases aligning to TRBD1. V shed 0 bases and J 3 bases; nucleotides not matched to a gene: 11. CDR1 and CDR2 from the germline V gene are SGHRS and YFSETQ. There are 18 residues in the CDR3.

This chain links TRBV6-1 with TRBJ2-7; 7 bases are shared with TRBD2. The V gene end was trimmed by 0 bases and the J gene end by 3 bases; junction bases not matched to a gene: 5. Germline V gene sequence: CDR1 MNHNS, CDR2 SASEGT. CDR3 size: 15 residues. CDR3 sequence: CASSEAPASGYEQYF. CDR3 DNA sequence: TGTGCCAGCAGTGAAGCCCCGGCTAGCGGCTACGAGCAGTACTTC.

The J gene is TRBJ2-1, the V gene TRBV7-3, with 13 positions matching TRBD2. Trimming cost V 5 bases and J 4 bases; bases outside gene matches: 2. The CDR3 runs 15 residues. Germline V gene lookup returns CDR1 SGHTA and CDR2 FQGTGA. CDR3 residues: CASSQGLAGYNEQFF. The DNA of the CDR3 is TGTGCCAGCAGCCAGGGACTAGCGGGATACAATGAGCAGTTCTTC.

The CDR3 sequence is CASSPHLSYEQYF. The CDR3 nucleotides are TGTGCCAGCAGCCCCCACCTCTCCTACGAGCAGTACTTC. This chain joins TRBV9 and TRBJ2-7; no reliable D call. This CDR3 has 13 amino acids. V lost 4 bases, J lost 0 bases, and 8 bases lay in between. Germline loops: CDR1 SGDLS, CDR2 YYNGEE.

The chain combines TRBV27 with TRBJ1-3, with D unresolved. Germline V gene lookup returns CDR1 MNHEY and CDR2 SMNVEV (reference sequence). V was pared by 2 bases and J by 0 bases, with 8 bases between. The CDR3 has 15 amino acids. In DNA, the CDR3 is TGTGCCAGCAGTTTAAGCGGAAACTCTGGAAACACCATATATTTT. It codes for CASSLSGNSGNTIYF.

The rearrangement uses TRBV28 and TRBJ2-5, with D maybe TRBD2 (6 bases). The length of the CDR3 is 14 residues. Trimming took off 2 bases at V and 11 bases at J, with 18 bases between the two ends. Germline values: CDR1 MDHEN, CDR2 SYDVKM. The CDR3 DNA sequence: TGTGCCAGCAGTTTAGTAGGCTGGGGACGGGAGCAGTACTTC. Translation: CASSLVGWGREQYF. The full variable domain, completed using reference TRBV28 and TRBJ2-5, is DVKVTQSSRYLVKRTGEKVFLECVQDMDHENMFWYRQDPGLGLRLIYFSYDVKMKEKGDIPEGYSVSREKKERFSLILESASTNQTSMYLCASSLVGWGREQYFGPGTRLLVL.

The rearrangement uses TRBV5-1 and TRBJ2-7; possibly TRBD1 for D (6 bases). The CDR3 consists of 17 residues. Trimming shortened V by 4 bases and J by 1 base, and 21 bases separated the two germline ends. Germline CDR1 is SGHRS and CDR2 is YFSETQ. The CDR3, as DNA: TGCGCCAGCAGCCCTTTAAAATTAAGACAGGCATCCTACGAGCAGTACTTC. It specifies CASSPLKLRQASYEQYF.

The V and J genes are TRBV9 and TRBJ2-7; D ambiguous. Trimming took off 1 base at V and 7 bases at J, with 9 bases between the two ends. The CDR3 length is 12 residues. Germline CDR1 and CDR2: SGDLS and YYNGEE. This CDR3 reads CASSVPRREQYF. For the CDR3, the DNA is TGTGCCAGCAGCGTACCTAGACGGGAGCAGTACTTC. Using reference TRBV9 and TRBJ2-7 for the parts outside the CDR3, the full variable domain is DSGVTQTPKHLITATGQRVTLRCSPRSGDLSVYWYQQSLDQGLQFLIQYYNGEERAKGNILERFSAQQFPDLHSELNLSSLELGDSALYFCASSVPRREQYFGPGTRLTVT.

The chain combines TRBV6-5 with TRBJ2-3, with 8 nucleotides matching TRBD1. The trim removed 6 bases at V and 4 bases at J, leaving 6 bases unmatched. The CDR3 is 14 amino acids. CDR1 is MNHEY, CDR2 SVGAGI, per germline. For the CDR3, the DNA is TGTGCCAGCAGACAGGGGGTCAGGGCAGATACGCAGTATTTT. Translation gives CASRQGVRADTQYF.

The chain uses TRBV11-2 and TRBJ2-7, with 12 bases matching TRBD2. Trimming took 4 bases from V and 6 from J; bases not matched to a gene: 7. Germline V gene sequence: CDR1 SGHAT, CDR2 FQNNGV. The CDR3 is made up of 15 amino acids. For the CDR3, the DNA is TGTGCCAGCAGCTACACTAGCGGGAGGATAGGCGAGCAGTACTTC. Protein sequence: CASSYTSGRIGEQYF.

The rearrangement uses TRBV4-1 and TRBJ2-7; 10 bases line up with TRBD2. This CDR3 contains 15 residues. CDR1 is MGHRA, CDR2 YSYEKL, per germline. Trimming took 2 bases from V and 1 from J; bases not matched to a gene: 2. The CDR3 is CASSQLAGVSYEQYF. The CDR3 nucleotides read TGCGCCAGCAGCCAACTAGCGGGAGTGTCCTACGAGCAGTACTTC.

The chain recombines TRBV7-9 with TRBJ2-7, with D possibly matching TRBD1 (6 bases). V was pared by 4 bases and J by 5 bases, with 9 bases between. CDR1 SEHNR and CDR2 FQNEAQ come from the germline V gene (reference sequence). The CDR3 extends over 12 amino acids. The CDR3 protein is CASSWGRDEQYF. The CDR3 coding sequence is TGTGCCAGCAGCTGGGGGCGTGACGAGCAGTACTTC.

The chain uses TRBV5-1 and TRBJ1-1; the D gene is possibly TRBD1 (5 bases). Trimming cost V 4 bases and J 0 bases, with 10 bases left between them. This CDR3 has 14 residues. Germline CDR1 SGHRS, CDR2 YFSETQ. For the CDR3, the DNA is TGCGCCAGCAGCGTTATAGGGGTGAACACTGAAGCTTTCTTT. Protein: CASSVIGVNTEAFF.